The rows below give T cell receptor beta chains drawn from one sample of a study of OX40 agonist ivuxolimab in advanced cancers. Only in-frame clones appear in the TCRdb table, and some are missing; sequencing was by immunoSEQ multiplex PCR. Among tens of thousands of clones listed, about nine tenths were seen once. The sample here was CD4+ or CD8+ T cells sorted from blood, taken in a trial of the OX40 agonist ivuxolimab. These receptors were collected from an adult with an advanced solid tumor such as melanoma, head and neck, liver or kidney cancer. Both conserved end residues are part of each CDR3. D genes are given only for firm matches. Clone size, where shown, is once, few, many, or a class for clones that have expanded.

TRBJ2-3 17 - - TRBV27 CASSLGVGLGKADTQYF TGTGCCAGCAGTTTAGGTGTTGGTCTCGGGAAGGCAGATACGCAGTATTTT
TRBJ2-1 14 - - TRBV28 CASSLDLIYNEQFF TGTGCCAGCAGTCTAGACTTAATTTATAATGAGCAGTTCTTC
TRBJ1-2 16 - - TRBV30 CAWSVSRAWDFYGYTF TGTGCCTGGAGTGTAAGCCGGGCTTGGGACTTCTATGGCTACACCTTC
TRBJ1-1 15 - TRBD1 TRBV28 CASSLSPGQPREAFF TGTGCCAGCAGTTTATCACCGGGACAGCCCCGGGAAGCTTTCTTT
TRBJ1-2 15 medium-sized - TRBV18 CASSPPGQPNYGYTF TGTGCCAGCTCACCACCGGGGCAGCCTAACTATGGCTACACCTTC
TRBJ2-7 11 - - TRBV28 CASKFLDEQYF TGTGCCAGCAAGTTTCTCGACGAGCAGTACTTC
TRBJ2-1 15 - TRBD1 TRBV4-1 CASSLDRGSYNEQFF TGCGCCAGCAGCTTAGACAGGGGGTCCTACAATGAGCAGTTCTTC
TRBJ1-4 12 - TRBD1 TRBV28 CASSTGAPKLFF TGTGCCAGCAGCACAGGGGCGCCAAAACTGTTTTTT
TRBJ1-1 15 - - TRBV21-1 CASSQGQKMNTEAFF TGTGCCAGCAGCCAAGGACAGAAAATGAACACTGAAGCTTTCTTT
TRBJ2-3 13 - - TRBV19 CASSIEAADTQYF TGTGCCAGTAGTATAGAGGCGGCAGATACGCAGTATTTT
TRBJ1-2 16 - - TRBV4-1 CASSQDSSGQGGGYTF TGCGCCAGCAGCCAAGATTCGTCAGGACAAGGAGGTGGCTACACCTTC
TRBJ1-2 13 few TRBD1 TRBV30 CAWNSGQGHGYTF TGTGCCTGGAACTCGGGACAGGGCCATGGCTACACCTTC
TRBJ1-3 11 few - TRBV20-1 CSTNSGNTIYF TGCAGTACAAACTCTGGAAACACCATATATTTT
TRBJ2-3 14 - - TRBV5-1 CASSLGTTTDTQYF TGCGCCAGCAGCTTGGGAACCACGACAGATACGCAGTATTTT
TRBJ2-3 15 - TRBD1 TRBV6-4 CASSERGGPTDTQYF TGTGCCAGCAGTGAAAGAGGGGGCCCCACAGATACGCAGTATTTT
TRBJ2-2 12 - - TRBV6-6 CASRRVTGELFF TGTGCCAGCAGGAGGGTCACCGGGGAGCTGTTTTTT
TRBJ2-7 11 - - TRBV2 CASSLGYEQYF TGTGCCAGCAGTCTGGGATACGAGCAGTACTTC
TRBJ2-1 17 - - TRBV7-8 CASSLGGSAGFRYEQFF TGTGCCAGCAGCTTAGGGGGATCGGCGGGGTTCAGGTATGAGCAGTTCTTC
TRBJ2-1 15 - - TRBV5-1 CASSRTHESYNEQFF TGCGCCAGCAGCAGGACGCATGAATCCTACAATGAGCAGTTCTTC
TRBJ2-4 17 once - TRBV21-1 CASSRRDRRLAKNIQYF TGTGCCAGCAGCAGGCGGGACAGAAGATTAGCCAAAAACATTCAGTACTTC
TRBJ2-5 16 - TRBD2 TRBV11-3 CASSLGIQRGEETQYF TGTGCCAGCAGCTTAGGGATTCAGCGGGGGGAAGAGACCCAGTACTTC
TRBJ1-5 14 - - TRBV28 CASSTGLSNQPQHF TGTGCCAGCAGCACGGGGCTTAGCAATCAGCCCCAGCATTTT
TRBJ1-1 13 few TRBD1 TRBV9 CASSDRGGTEAFF TGTGCCAGCAGCGACAGGGGTGGCACTGAAGCTTTCTTT